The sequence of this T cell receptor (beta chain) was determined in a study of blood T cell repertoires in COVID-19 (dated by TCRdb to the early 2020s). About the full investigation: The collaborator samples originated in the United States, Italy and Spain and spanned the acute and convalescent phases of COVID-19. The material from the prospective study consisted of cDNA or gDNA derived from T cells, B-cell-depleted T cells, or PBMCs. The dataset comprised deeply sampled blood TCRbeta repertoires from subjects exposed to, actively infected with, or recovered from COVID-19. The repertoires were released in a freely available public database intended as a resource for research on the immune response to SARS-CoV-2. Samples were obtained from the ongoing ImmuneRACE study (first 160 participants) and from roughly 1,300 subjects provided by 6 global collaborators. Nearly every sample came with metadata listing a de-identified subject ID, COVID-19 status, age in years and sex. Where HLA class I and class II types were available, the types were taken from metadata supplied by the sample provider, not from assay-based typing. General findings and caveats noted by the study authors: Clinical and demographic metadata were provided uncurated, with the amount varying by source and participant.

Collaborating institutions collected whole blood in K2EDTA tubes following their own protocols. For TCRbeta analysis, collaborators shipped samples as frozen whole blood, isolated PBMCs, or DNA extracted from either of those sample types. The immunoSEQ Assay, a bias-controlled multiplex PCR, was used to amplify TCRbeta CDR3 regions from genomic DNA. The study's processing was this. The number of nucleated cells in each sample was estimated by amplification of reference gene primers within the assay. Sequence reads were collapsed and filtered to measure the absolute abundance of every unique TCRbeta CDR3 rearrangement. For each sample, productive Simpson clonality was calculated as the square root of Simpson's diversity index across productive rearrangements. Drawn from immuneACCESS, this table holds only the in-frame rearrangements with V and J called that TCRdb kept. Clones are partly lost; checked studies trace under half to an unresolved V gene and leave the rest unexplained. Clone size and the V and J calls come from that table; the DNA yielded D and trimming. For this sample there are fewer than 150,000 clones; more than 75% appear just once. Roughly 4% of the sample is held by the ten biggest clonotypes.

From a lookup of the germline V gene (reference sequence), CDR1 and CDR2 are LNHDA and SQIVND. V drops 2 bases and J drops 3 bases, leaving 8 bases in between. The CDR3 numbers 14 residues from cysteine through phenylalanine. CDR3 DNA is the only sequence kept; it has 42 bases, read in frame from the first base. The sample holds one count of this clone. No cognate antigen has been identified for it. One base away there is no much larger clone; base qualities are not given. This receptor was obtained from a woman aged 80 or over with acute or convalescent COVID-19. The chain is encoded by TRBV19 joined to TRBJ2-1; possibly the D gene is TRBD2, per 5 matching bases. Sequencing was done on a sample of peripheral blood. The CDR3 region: CASSIQADYNEQFF. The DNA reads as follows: TGTGCCAGTAGTATACAAGCGGACTACAATGAGCAGTTCTTC.